This TCR beta chain was identified in a study of shared clonotypes between healthy human individuals. Details on this clone: The antigen is unknown.

Using immunoSEQ multiplex PCR, the repertoire was profiled, and TCRdb retains in-frame clones only, with some absent. The repertoire consists of over 2 million clones, with roughly 90% occurring once and the leading ten covering 0.3% to 0.4%. Study-wide findings and caveats: Naive subsets tended to show greater estimated richness than memory subsets.

Sequencing was carried out using naive CD4+ T cells from PBMCs. Subset of the sample: CD45RA+ positively selected. This receptor was taken from a man between 18 and 35 years old in good health. Some clones in this sample may be carry-over from other donors' samples.

In nucleotides, the CDR3 is TGTGCCAGCAGTTTCAAGGGGACTGAAGCTTTCTTT. It codes for CASSFKGTEAFF. This chain links TRBV27 with TRBJ1-1; D perhaps matches TRBD1 (5 bases). Per the germline V gene, CDR1 is MNHEY and CDR2 is SMNVEV (reference sequence). This CDR3 has 12 amino acids. V shed 3 bases and J shed 5 bases, with 7 bases lying between them.